This entry describes one TCR beta chain. The TCR beta libraries were generated through quantitative 5'-RACE incorporating molecular barcodes. TCRdb independently ran MiXCR on the 5' RACE reads; one entry per CDR3 protein. Here the sample spans 100,000 to 150,000 distinct CDR3 sequences, around 8.5% being singletons. The sample originates from a study of CD8 T cells in ankylosing spondylitis. Sequencing was carried out using blood, either unsorted or a sorted T cell fraction (not recorded which). The sequence derives from a male donor with ankylosing spondylitis or in good health (not recorded which).

CDR3 loop: CASSEGRVDNEQFF. The CDR3 nucleotides are TGTGCCAGTAGTGAAGGGCGGGTAGACAATGAGCAGTTCTTC. The chain recombines TRBV19 with TRBJ2-1, with D possibly TRBD2 on 5 matching bases. This CDR3 region has 14 residues. V lost 5 bases and J 5 bases, leaving 13 bases between the germline ends. Per the germline V gene, CDR1 is LNHDA and CDR2 is SQIVND (reference sequence).